This T cell receptor (beta chain) comes out of a study of OX40 agonist ivuxolimab in advanced cancers. The repertoire was sequenced with immunoSEQ multiplex PCR; TCRdb's copy has only in-frame clones and lacks some. The sample contains 15,000 to 20,000 clones, around nine tenths of which appear only once. Losses at the gene ends were 1 base for V and 3 bases for J; bases not matched to a gene: 10. This CDR3 contains 17 residues. CDR1 and CDR2 from the germline V gene are SEHNR and FQNEAQ (reference sequence). This clonotype was obtained from an adult with an advanced solid tumor such as melanoma, head and neck, liver or kidney cancer. Sequencing used CD4+ or CD8+ T cells sorted from blood, obtained in a trial of the OX40 agonist ivuxolimab. The chain couples TRBV7-9 to TRBJ1-2, with TRBD1 identical over 8 bases. The CDR3 bases are TGTGCCAGCAGCTTAGAGGGAATCAGGGGGCGCGACTATGGCTACACCTTC. This gives the protein CASSLEGIRGRDYGYTF.